The 27 T cell receptor beta chains reported below all come from one sample, sequenced in a study of patients and donors after allogeneic stem cell transplantation. TCRdb re-called the RT-PCR reads with MiXCR, one entry per CDR3 protein. The table lists approximately 250,000 distinct CDR3 sequences, roughly an eighth of them singletons. Sequenced sample: blood, either unsorted or a sorted T cell fraction (not recorded which). Receptors originate from a human donor who was either an allogeneic HSCT recipient or a stem cell or donor lymphocyte infusion donor (not recorded which). It is not recorded whose cells these are; they may come from a transplant donor.

This clonotype has more than one count but fewer than ten. CDR3 sequence reads: CASSPQIGSNYGYTF. The CDR3 DNA reads as TGCGCCAGCAGCCCGCAGATCGGGAGTAACTATGGCTACACCTTC. V is TRBV4-1 and J is TRBJ1-2, with D unresolved. CDR3 length equals 15 residues. V lost 4 bases, J lost 1 base, and 13 bases lay in between. Germline CDR1 is MGHRA and CDR2 is YSYEKL.

The chain combines TRBV10-3 with TRBJ2-7; D is perhaps TRBD1 or TRBD2 (5 bases each). In germline, CDR1 is ENHRY, CDR2 SYGVKD. The V end was cut by 7 bases, the J end by 5 bases, with 18 bases between. This CDR3 has 14 amino acids. In DNA form, the CDR3 reads TGTGCCATCACCCGAGGGTCGGGGCCCAACGAGCAGTACTTC. This encodes CAITRGSGPNEQYF.

This clonotype was recorded a few times. This rearrangement joins TRBV6-1 to TRBJ1-2, with 8 bases lining up with TRBD1. Trimming removed 7 bases from V and 8 bases from J; junction bases left unmatched: 12. The CDR3 covers 14 residues. The germline CDR1 and CDR2 sequences are MNHNS and SASEGT. CDR3 DNA sequence: TGTGCCAGCACTCGAGCGCAGGGGGCGGGAGGCTACACCTTC. This translates into CASTRAQGAGGYTF.

The chain combines TRBV20-1 with TRBJ2-7; the D is unclear. The CDR3 extends over 11 amino acids. Trimming removed 6 bases from V and 6 bases from J, with 12 bases in between. Germline assignment: CDR1 DFQATT and CDR2 SNEGSKA (reference sequence). CDR3 sequence (DNA): TGCAGTGCCGCCCCCGGGCCCGAGCAGTACTTC. It yields the protein CSAAPGPEQYF.

This chain joins TRBV9 and TRBJ2-3; 7 bases fit TRBD2. Germline V lookup: CDR1 SGDLS, CDR2 YYNGEE. V was pared by 4 bases and J by 2 bases, with 13 bases of the junction left unmatched. The CDR3 runs 17 residues. The chain's CDR3 is CASSLLGGVDFTDTQYF. The CDR3 DNA is TGTGCCAGCAGCTTACTGGGGGGGGTGGATTTCACAGATACGCAGTATTTT.

The chain has TRBV29-1 and TRBJ2-7; either TRBD1 or TRBD2 may fit D (6 bases each). This CDR3 comprises 14 residues. Trimming removed 5 bases at V and 1 base at J, with 15 bases between. Germline V gene sequence: CDR1 SQVTM, CDR2 ANQGSEA. Here the CDR3 reads CSVRWGAISYEQYF. CDR3 coding DNA: TGCAGCGTTAGGTGGGGGGCGATATCCTACGAGCAGTACTTC.

This clonotype showed up many times. The chain recombines TRBV28 with TRBJ2-7; 15 nucleotides align to TRBD2. With 7 bases clipped from V and 6 bases from J, the junction kept 10 bases outside the gene matches. The length of the CDR3 is 16 residues. CDR1 MDHEN and CDR2 SYDVKM come from the germline V gene. DNA of the CDR3: TGTGCCAGCAATGGACTAGCGGGAGGGCCGGCAATCGAGCAGTACTTC. This gives the protein CASNGLAGGPAIEQYF.

This clonotype has a handful of counts. The V call is TRBV5-1, the J call TRBJ2-6, with D perhaps being TRBD1 or TRBD2 (6 bases each). The CDR3 is 17 amino acids. Germline V lookup: CDR1 SGHRS, CDR2 YFSETQ. V lost 1 base and J lost 1, with 12 bases in between. The CDR3 DNA reads as TGCGCCAGCAGCTTGACGGTAGGGGGGTCTGGGGCCAACGTCCTGACTTTC. It specifies CASSLTVGGSGANVLTF. Based on the CDR3 plus reference TRBV5-1 and TRBJ2-6, the full variable domain is KAGVTQTPRYLIKTRGQQVTLSCSPISGHRSVSWYQQTPGQGLQFLFEYFSETQRNKGNFPGRFSGRQFSNSRSEMNVSTLELGDSALYLCASSLTVGGSGANVLTFGAGSRLTVL.

This clonotype appeared a few times. The chain is built from TRBV20-1 and TRBJ2-3, with D possibly matching TRBD2 (5 bases). Trimming took off 3 bases at V and 0 bases at J, with 13 bases between the two ends. This CDR3 comprises 15 residues. Germline V gives CDR1 DFQATT, CDR2 SNEGSKA (reference sequence). Here the CDR3 DNA reads TGCAGTGCTAGGAGAGCGGAATCTAGCACAGATACGCAGTATTTT. Translating it yields CSARRAESSTDTQYF.

This chain links TRBV20-1 with TRBJ2-7; D is perhaps TRBD2 (6 bases). V was shortened by 2 bases and J by 6 bases, with 14 bases between the two germline ends. There are 13 residues in the CDR3. Germline V lookup: CDR1 DFQATT, CDR2 SNEGSKA (reference sequence). As DNA, the CDR3 is TGCAGTGCTAGAAGACTAGACCGAAGCGAGCAGTACTTC. Its translation is CSARRLDRSEQYF.

In this sample, this clonotype turned up a few times. The chain joins TRBV25-1 to TRBJ1-1; D uncertain. The CDR3 loop spans 13 amino acids. Deletions cut 8 bases from V and 1 base from J, with 11 bases between. The germline V gene has CDR1 MGHDK and CDR2 SYGVNS. CDR3 protein: CASSHSGNTEAFF. The CDR3 DNA follows: TGTGCCAGCTCTCACAGCGGGAACACTGAAGCTTTCTTT.

This clonotype was picked up a small number of times. The V gene is TRBV7-2, the J gene TRBJ2-1; a weak D match, TRBD1 (5 bases). From germline, CDR1 is SGHTA and CDR2 FQGNSA. The CDR3 spans 13 residues. Trimming cost V 2 bases and J 7 bases, with 9 bases left between them. This chain's CDR3 is CASSLSTANEQFF. The DNA of the CDR3 is TGTGCCAGCAGCTTATCGACAGCTAATGAGCAGTTCTTC.

The chain combines TRBV5-1 with TRBJ1-4, with no clear D. The CDR3 is 15 amino acids. From germline, CDR1 is SGHRS and CDR2 YFSETQ. Deletions cut 3 bases from V and 0 bases from J, with 9 bases between. CDR3 in DNA: TGCGCCAGCAGCTCCGGACGAGCAACTAATGAAAAACTGTTTTTT. Translation: CASSSGRATNEKLFF.

The CDR3 here is CASSYSTGILSGNTIYF. Written as DNA, the CDR3 is TGTGCCAGCAGTTACTCGACAGGGATCCTCTCTGGAAACACCATATATTTT. J is TRBJ1-3 and V is TRBV6-5; 7 nucleotides agree with TRBD1. Per the germline V gene, CDR1 is MNHEY and CDR2 is SVGAGI. This CDR3 is built from 17 residues. Germline trimming cut 0 bases from V and 0 bases from J; bases unmatched to any gene: 5.

The J gene is TRBJ2-4, the V gene TRBV5-1; 10 positions agree with TRBD2. The trim removed 0 bases at V and 0 bases at J, leaving 12 bases unmatched. From germline, CDR1 is SGHRS and CDR2 YFSETQ. CDR3 length: 20 residues. CDR3 region: CASSLDRSSGSASAKNIQYF. The CDR3 coding sequence is TGCGCCAGCAGCTTGGACCGATCTAGCGGGAGTGCCTCAGCCAAAAACATTCAGTACTTC.

This clonotype was found a few times. A junction end diverges from the germline sequence, so it may reflect a read error. V and J are TRBV15 and TRBJ2-4; 7 positions match TRBD1. CDR1 and CDR2 (germline): LNHNV, YYDKDF (reference sequence). The CDR3 is 13 amino acids. The DNA for the CDR3 is TGTGCCACCAGCAGGGGAAAACAGGGGCTTCATAACTTC. The encoded protein is CATSRGKQGLHNF.

The rearrangement uses TRBV19 and TRBJ2-7; the D call may be TRBD1 or TRBD2 (5 bases each). Germline V gene lookup returns CDR1 LNHDA and CDR2 SQIVND (reference sequence). The CDR3 totals 10 residues. Trimming removed 10 bases at V and 2 bases at J, with 6 bases between. CDR3 in DNA: TGTGCCACGGGACCCTACGAGCAGTACTTC. This encodes CATGPYEQYF.

This clonotype was seen more than once but under ten times. The chain uses TRBV3-1 and TRBJ2-7, with 9 bases aligning to TRBD2. CDR3 length: 17 residues. The germline CDR1 and CDR2 sequences are LGHDT and YNNKEL (reference sequence). Losses at the gene ends were 1 base for V and 7 bases for J; bases not matched to a gene: 14. The DNA of the CDR3 is TGTGCCAGCAGCCAAGGGGAGTTTAGCGGGAGTCTCAGGGAGCAGTACTTC. Protein product: CASSQGEFSGSLREQYF.

This clonotype was observed a few times. The V gene is TRBV28, the J gene TRBJ1-5, with unresolved D. This CDR3 region has 14 residues. V lost 4 bases and J lost 0, with 7 bases in between. Germline lookup yields CDR1 MDHEN and CDR2 SYDVKM. The CDR3 is CASSSPNSNQPQHF. CDR3 sequence (DNA): TGTGCCAGCAGTTCCCCAAATAGCAATCAGCCCCAGCATTTT.

This clonotype was seen at least ten times. This chain connects TRBV12-3 or TRBV12-4 to TRBJ2-1, with D hard to call. V was trimmed by 2 bases and J by 7 bases, leaving 12 bases between them. The CDR3 has 14 residues. CDR3 amino acids: CASSLLPATNEQFF. The DNA for the CDR3 is TGTGCCAGCAGTTTACTACCGGCTACAAATGAGCAGTTCTTC.

The table lists this clonotype with many counts. The rearrangement uses TRBV20-1 and TRBJ1-2; D is ambiguous. Germline V gene data show CDR1 as DFQATT and CDR2 as SNEGSKA (reference sequence). This CDR3 is built from 12 residues. With 3 bases removed from V and 13 bases from J, the gap between germline ends came to 18 bases. The CDR3 DNA sequence: TGCAGTGCTAGCACCGGGGTCCGGGGATCCACCTTC. Translating it yields CSASTGVRGSTF.

This clonotype has a handful of counts. The chain uses TRBV4-3 and TRBJ2-6, with 12 nucleotides matching TRBD2. The CDR3 sequence is 18 residues long. V was pared by 1 base and J by 2 bases, with 3 bases of the junction left unmatched. CDR1 is LGHNA, CDR2 YSLEER, per germline. The DNA for the CDR3 is TGCGCCAGCAGCCAAGTACTAGCGGGGGGCGCTGGGGCCAACGTCCTGACTTTC. Translating gives CASSQVLAGGAGANVLTF.

This clonotype has at least ten counts. This chain uses TRBV6-2 or TRBV6-3 with TRBJ2-3, with TRBD2 matching 11 bases. The length of the CDR3 is 14 residues. V shed 9 bases and J 5 bases; nucleotides not matched to a gene: 7. Germline assignment: CDR1 MNHEY and CDR2 SVGEGT. CDR3 sequence: CASRLAGRVDTQYF. For the CDR3, the DNA is TGTGCCAGTCGACTAGCGGGAAGGGTAGATACGCAGTATTTT.

As DNA, the CDR3 is TGCAGCGTTGAAGAAGAGCGAAACGGGGAGCTGTTTTTT. Translating it yields CSVEEERNGELFF. V usage is TRBV29-1 and J usage is TRBJ2-2; no firm D call. Germline loops: CDR1 SQVTM, CDR2 ANQGSEA. The V and J ends lost 0 bases and 7 bases respectively, with 9 bases between them. This CDR3 is built from 13 residues.

The chain couples TRBV7-9 to TRBJ2-3; tentative D call: TRBD2 (5 bases). The CDR3 extends over 15 amino acids. The V and J ends lost 5 bases and 4 bases respectively, with 16 bases between them. The germline V gene has CDR1 SEHNR and CDR2 FQNEAQ (reference sequence). The CDR3 DNA reads as TGTGCCAGCAGCCCTACTCGCGGGCAGGCAGATACGCAGTATTTT. This sequence encodes CASSPTRGQADTQYF.

This clonotype was counted only a few times. This rearrangement joins TRBV7-3 to TRBJ2-2; the D gene is possibly TRBD1 (6 bases). This CDR3 is built from 14 residues. Germline CDR1 SGHTA, CDR2 FQGTGA. Trimming took off 5 bases at V and 6 bases at J, with 13 bases between the two ends. The chain's CDR3 is CASSPEQGSGELFF. The CDR3 DNA follows: TGTGCCAGCAGCCCGGAACAGGGCTCCGGGGAGCTGTTTTTT.

This clonotype was counted at least ten times. The J gene is TRBJ1-3, the V gene TRBV5-6, with D perhaps TRBD1 (5 bases). Germline assignment: CDR1 SGHDT and CDR2 YYEEEE. This CDR3 spans 15 amino acids. V was trimmed by 4 bases and J by 6 bases, leaving 17 bases between them. CDR3 amino acids: CASSPTRGRPNTIYF. In nucleotides, the CDR3 is TGTGCCAGCAGCCCAACCCGGGGGAGGCCAAACACCATATATTTT.